Below, 32 T cell receptor beta chains from the same sample are listed, as sequenced in a study of spatial heterogeneity in lung cancer. TCRdb processed the 5' RACE reads anew with MiXCR; each CDR3 protein has one entry. The repertoire holds 8,500 to 14,000 distinct CDR3 sequences, 3.5% to 4% seen once, with around 6.9% in the top ten. Time point reported: sample taken at primary tumor resection. Sequencing was performed on whole RNA extracted from tumor and nontumor lung tissue, or from frozen PBMC, and the material was left unsorted. Material: normal lung tissue next to the tumor, obtained at surgery. The receptors derive from a male donor with early-stage non-small cell lung cancer.

This clonotype was seen repeatedly, ten times or more. This beta chain is a stray sequence in a library constructed for alpha chains; its clone size is not meaningful. This sequence joins TRBV11-2 and TRBJ1-1, with TRBD1 identical over 9 bases. J gave up 7 bases and V 3 bases, and 3 bases lay outside the gene matches. The CDR3 totals 13 residues. Germline V gene data show CDR1 as SGHAT and CDR2 as FQNNGV. The CDR3 region is CASSFGTGSEAFF. The CDR3 region has the DNA TGTGCCAGCAGCTTTGGGACAGGGAGTGAAGCTTTCTTT. The full variable domain, completed using reference TRBV11-2 and TRBJ1-1, is EAGVAQSPRYKIIEKRQSVAFWCNPISGHATLYWYQQILGQGPKLLIQFQNNGVVDDSQLPKDRFSAERLKGVDSTLKIQPAKLEDSAVYLCASSFGTGSEAFFGQGTRLTVV.

This clonotype ranks as medium-sized (0.01 to 0.1%). Because this beta chain is a stray read in a library intended to capture alpha chains, its abundance should not be given much weight. The chain links TRBV7-9 to TRBJ1-1; D unresolved. CDR3 length equals 16 residues. Germline V lookup: CDR1 SEHNR, CDR2 FQNEAQ (reference sequence). Trimming stripped 5 bases from V and 4 bases from J, with 20 bases between. The CDR3: CASSLASGTSGTEAFF. CDR3 DNA: TGTGCCAGCAGCCTCGCTAGTGGTACGTCCGGCACTGAAGCTTTCTTT.

The table lists this clonotype with many counts. This beta chain is off target for a library built for alpha chains, so its abundance means little. The chain has TRBV29-1 and TRBJ2-7; D gene ambiguous. V lost 1 base and J 7 bases, leaving 14 bases between the germline ends. Germline CDR1 reads SQVTM; CDR2 reads ANQGSEA. This CDR3 is 13 amino acids long. CDR3: CSVEGTRQGEQYF. In nucleotides, the CDR3 is TGCAGCGTTGAAGGCACCCGTCAAGGGGAGCAGTACTTC.

This clonotype was detected many times. This beta chain slipped into a library made for alpha chains as a stray read, so its size is not meaningful. J is TRBJ2-3 and V is TRBV12-3 or TRBV12-4, with a weak D call TRBD1 (7 bases). This CDR3 is built from 15 residues. V dropped 3 bases and J dropped 3 bases, with 13 bases sitting between them. This CDR3 reads CASSFQQGGTDTQYF. The CDR3 nucleotides are TGTGCCAGCAGTTTCCAGCAGGGGGGTACAGATACGCAGTATTTT.

This clonotype is labeled as medium-sized. Found in a library prepared for alpha chains, this beta chain is an off-target read, and its abundance has little meaning. The V call is TRBV12-3 or TRBV12-4, the J call TRBJ1-3; the D is unclear. The CDR3 totals 14 residues. Trimming stripped 2 bases from V and 4 bases from J, with 9 bases between. The CDR3 protein is CASSLSVGGNTIYF. In nucleotides, the CDR3 is TGTGCCAGCAGTTTATCAGTGGGGGGAAACACCATATATTTT.

By sample share, this clonotype is medium-sized. Little can be read into the size of this beta chain, an off-target read in a library designed for alpha chains. The chain employs TRBV29-1 and TRBJ2-2, with D maybe TRBD1 (5 bases). V was pared by 7 bases and J by 1 base, with 10 bases between. The germline CDR1 and CDR2 sequences are SQVTM and ANQGSEA. The length of the CDR3 is 13 residues. The CDR3 bases are TGCAGCGCCATGACAGAGAACACCGGGGAGCTGTTTTTT. This encodes CSAMTENTGELFF.

This clonotype was seen many times. This beta chain is off target for a library built for alpha chains, so its abundance means little. The chain joins TRBV7-6 to TRBJ2-1; no clear D gene. CDR1 SGHVS and CDR2 FNYEAQ come from the germline V gene. CDR3 length equals 13 residues. Trimming took 6 bases from V and 4 from J, leaving 10 bases between them. CDR3 in DNA: TGTGCCAGCAGTCCCAGTGTTTACAATGAGCAGTTCTTC. It is translated as CASSPSVYNEQFF.

This clonotype came up many times. This beta chain lies outside the target of a library built for alpha chains; its clone size means little. The rearrangement uses TRBV10-3 and TRBJ2-7; D uncertain. This CDR3 contains 13 residues. Germline-derived CDR1 and CDR2 are ENHRY and SYGVKD. Trimming took off 0 bases at V and 4 bases at J, with 7 bases between the two ends. CDR3 residues: CAISESGPYEQYF. DNA of the CDR3: TGTGCCATCAGTGAGTCCGGGCCTTACGAGCAGTACTTC.

This clonotype ranks as medium-sized. This beta chain appears as a stray read in a library generated for alpha chains; its size is not informative. The genes are TRBV27 and TRBJ2-1, with D uncertain. Trimming shortened V by 2 bases and J by 0 bases, and 8 bases separated the two germline ends. CDR3 size: 15 residues. Per germline, CDR1 MNHEY and CDR2 SMNVEV (reference sequence). The CDR3: CASSLKGFSYNEQFF. The CDR3, as DNA: TGTGCCAGCAGTTTAAAGGGATTCTCCTACAATGAGCAGTTCTTC.

This clonotype was recorded a few times. As an off-target read in a library built for alpha chains, this beta chain has a frequency of little significance. This chain uses TRBV20-1 with TRBJ2-1; 7 positions match TRBD2. The germline CDR1 and CDR2 sequences are DFQATT and SNEGSKA (reference sequence). V lost 0 bases and J lost 4; bases outside the gene matches: 3. The CDR3 has 14 residues. DNA of the CDR3: TGCAGTGCTAGAGATCTAGCGGAGTACAATGAGCAGTTCTTC. Translating it yields CSARDLAEYNEQFF.

There are many counts of this clonotype. The library was designed around alpha chains, so this beta chain is a stray read whose abundance carries little weight. This rearrangement joins TRBV13 to TRBJ2-1, with 13 bases matching TRBD2. This CDR3 is built from 15 residues. Germline V CDR1 and CDR2: PRHDT, FYEKMQ (reference sequence). Unmatched junction bases numbered 5, after V lost 4 bases and J lost 8 bases. Here the CDR3 reads CASSWTSGSNYEQFF. CDR3 DNA: TGTGCCAGCAGCTGGACTAGCGGGAGTAACTATGAGCAGTTCTTC.

This clonotype was recorded many times. The size of this beta chain means little, since it is a stray read in a library made for alpha chains. The chain links TRBV12-3 or TRBV12-4 to TRBJ1-4; TRBD1 is a possible D gene (5 bases). The CDR3 contains 15 residues. V gave up 4 bases and J gave up 10 bases, with 19 bases separating them. As DNA, the CDR3 is TGTGCCAGCAGTTCGAACCGGGACTCGAGACGAAAACTGTTTTTT. Translated, it gives CASSSNRDSRRKLFF.

This clonotype ranks as medium-sized. This beta chain appears as a stray read in a library generated for alpha chains; its size is not informative. This chain joins TRBV4-2 and TRBJ1-4; D call uncertain. The germline V gene has CDR1 LGHNA and CDR2 YNFKEQ. This CDR3 has 16 residues. V lost 0 bases and J 2 bases, leaving 10 bases between the germline ends. The CDR3 protein is CASSQEGGWTNEKLFF. In nucleotides, the CDR3 is TGTGCCAGCAGCCAAGAAGGCGGGTGGACTAATGAAAAACTGTTTTTT.

This clonotype was recorded at least ten times. Because the library targeted alpha chains, this beta chain is an off-target read whose size means little. V is TRBV7-9 and J is TRBJ1-1; D gene unclear. V gave up 5 bases and J gave up 1 base, with 14 bases separating them. The CDR3 is 15 residues long. Germline V gene sequence: CDR1 SEHNR, CDR2 FQNEAQ (reference sequence). CDR3 nucleotides: TGTGCCAGCAGCCCCCATGGGGATGCGAACACTGAAGCTTTCTTT. Protein product: CASSPHGDANTEAFF.

There are many counts of this clonotype. This beta chain is an off-target read within a library intended for alpha chains, so its frequency means little. V and J are TRBV6-6 and TRBJ2-3, with D possibly called TRBD1 or TRBD2 (5 bases each). V was pared by 2 bases and J by 3 bases, with 15 bases between. This CDR3 comprises 16 residues. CDR1 and CDR2 from the germline V gene are MNHNY and SVGAGI (reference sequence). CDR3 amino acids: CASSYQFLGETDTQYF. CDR3 DNA sequence: TGTGCCAGCAGTTACCAATTTTTGGGGGAGACAGATACGCAGTATTTT.

This clonotype came up many times. Because this beta chain is a stray read in a library intended to capture alpha chains, its abundance should not be given much weight. The chain links TRBV30 to TRBJ1-2; D not certain. The CDR3 spans 15 residues. CDR1 is GTSNPN and CDR2 is SVGIG in the germline V gene (reference sequence). The germline V and J ends were trimmed by 2 bases and 1 base, with 14 bases remaining between them. Written as DNA, the CDR3 is TGTGCCTGGAGTACTTTACGGCGGATTAACTATGGCTACACCTTC. Residues: CAWSTLRRINYGYTF.

By share, this clonotype counts as medium-sized. The germline gene is not matched at one end of the junction; a read error may be the cause. This beta chain represents an off-target read in a library built for alpha chains; its size is of limited meaning. The gene calls are TRBV6-2 or TRBV6-3 and TRBJ2-5; D assignment may be TRBD1 or TRBD2 (5 bases each). There are 15 residues in the CDR3. Per germline, CDR1 MNHEY and CDR2 SVGEGT. The CDR3 is CASSYRDRPREAQYF. The CDR3 nucleotides read TGTGCCAGCAGTTACCGGGACCGACCAAGAGAGGCCCAGTACTTC.

By share, this clonotype ranks as medium-sized. The library was prepared for alpha chains; this beta chain is a stray read, so its frequency means little. The chain recombines TRBV30 with TRBJ2-1; D is unresolved. Deletions cut 0 bases from V and 10 bases from J, with 7 bases between. Looked up from germline, CDR1 is GTSNPN and CDR2 is SVGIG (reference sequence). The CDR3 totals 11 residues. As DNA, the CDR3 is TGTGCCTGGAGTGTACAAGGGGAGCAGTTCTTC. The encoded protein is CAWSVQGEQFF.

This clonotype was counted many times. The library was designed around alpha chains, so this beta chain is a stray read whose abundance carries little weight. This chain joins TRBV12-3 or TRBV12-4 and TRBJ1-2, with D unclear. V lost 2 bases to trimming and J lost 0 bases, with 16 bases between them. The CDR3 has 17 residues. The CDR3 sequence: CASSLKSGGPSNYGYTF. The CDR3 DNA is TGTGCCAGCAGTTTAAAATCAGGCGGCCCCTCTAACTATGGCTACACCTTC.

By share, this clonotype ranks as large. The library was designed around alpha chains, so this beta chain is a stray read whose abundance carries little weight. The rearrangement joins TRBV20-1 to TRBJ2-1, with 8 bases aligning to TRBD2. The trim removed 5 bases at V and 7 bases at J, leaving 13 bases unmatched. Germline values: CDR1 DFQATT, CDR2 SNEGSKA (reference sequence). The CDR3 is 15 residues long. CDR3 nucleotide sequence: TGCAGTGCTCACCCCATTAGCGGGACTAGAAATGAGCAGTTCTTC. Translating it yields CSAHPISGTRNEQFF.

This clonotype occurred a few times. This beta chain slipped into a library made for alpha chains as a stray read, so its size is not meaningful. This rearrangement joins TRBV5-1 to TRBJ2-4; D may be TRBD2 (6 bases). With 2 bases removed from V and 8 bases from J, the gap between germline ends came to 17 bases. The germline V gene encodes CDR1 SGHRS and CDR2 YFSETQ. This CDR3 has 15 amino acids. The chain's CDR3 is CASSFLGSGLDIQYF. The DNA for the CDR3 is TGCGCCAGCAGCTTCTTGGGGAGCGGGCTGGACATTCAGTACTTC.

This clonotype is labeled medium-sized. This beta chain appears as a stray read in a library generated for alpha chains; its size is not informative. This chain joins TRBV20-1 and TRBJ1-5, with D perhaps matching TRBD1 (5 bases). In germline, CDR1 is DFQATT, CDR2 SNEGSKA (reference sequence). The CDR3 consists of 13 residues. V lost 1 base and J 3 bases, leaving 7 bases between the germline ends. DNA of the CDR3: TGCAGTGCTAGAGCACAGGACAATCAGCCCCAGCATTTT. Its protein product is CSARAQDNQPQHF.

At least ten counts were recorded for this clonotype. The size of this beta chain means little, since it is a stray read in a library made for alpha chains. The genes are TRBV10-2 and TRBJ2-5; maybe TRBD1 (6 bases). This CDR3 spans 15 amino acids. The germline V and J ends were trimmed by 3 bases and 2 bases, with 13 bases remaining between them. Germline V gene sequence: CDR1 WSHSY, CDR2 SAAADI. In DNA, the CDR3 is TGCGCCAGCAGTGATGTCAGGGGAACTCAAGAGACCCAGTACTTC. The encoded protein is CASSDVRGTQETQYF.

This clonotype is deemed medium-sized. Little can be read into the size of this beta chain, an off-target read in a library designed for alpha chains. The chain uses TRBV29-1 and TRBJ1-2; D not resolved. The germline V gene encodes CDR1 SQVTM and CDR2 ANQGSEA. V lost 5 bases and J lost 5, with 15 bases in between. The CDR3 loop spans 13 amino acids. The CDR3 loop reads CSVHQGLEYGYTF. DNA of the CDR3: TGCAGCGTTCATCAAGGGCTCGAATATGGCTACACCTTC.

This clonotype was counted only a few times. This beta chain is an unintended read in a library built for alpha chains; its size means little. The rearrangement uses TRBV13 and TRBJ2-5, with D tentatively TRBD2 (5 bases). The V end was cut by 10 bases, the J end by 9 bases, with 30 bases between. This CDR3 is 16 amino acids long. In germline, CDR1 is PRHDT, CDR2 FYEKMQ (reference sequence). The CDR3 DNA follows: TGTGCCAACTCCCCCCTTAAGACCGAGCGGCATATGGCCCAGTACTTC. Translated: CANSPLKTERHMAQYF.

This clonotype qualifies as medium-sized. This beta chain was picked up by a library intended for alpha chains and is off target, so its count carries little meaning. This chain uses TRBV11-2 with TRBJ1-2; a possible D gene is TRBD1 (5 bases). The length of the CDR3 is 15 residues. CDR1 and CDR2 (germline): SGHAT, FQNNGV. Trimming cost V 6 bases and J 0 bases, with 14 bases left between them. The CDR3 loop reads CASRHRDGPNYGYTF. For the CDR3, the DNA is TGTGCCAGCAGGCACCGGGACGGTCCTAACTATGGCTACACCTTC. The full variable domain, rest sourced from reference TRBV11-2 and TRBJ1-2, is EAGVAQSPRYKIIEKRQSVAFWCNPISGHATLYWYQQILGQGPKLLIQFQNNGVVDDSQLPKDRFSAERLKGVDSTLKIQPAKLEDSAVYLCASRHRDGPNYGYTFGSGTRLTVV.

This clonotype is medium-sized within its sample. This beta chain appears as a stray read in a library generated for alpha chains; its size is not informative. This chain joins TRBV7-8 and TRBJ1-6; no definite D call. V lost 1 base and J lost 6, with 10 bases in between. Germline V lookup: CDR1 SGHVS, CDR2 FQNEAQ. The CDR3 contains 15 residues. In nucleotides, the CDR3 is TGTGCCAGCAGCTTAGGAGGGCGGCCTAATTCACCCCTCCACTTT. Translating gives CASSLGGRPNSPLHF. Full variable domain (outside the CDR3, taken from reference TRBV7-8 and TRBJ1-6): GAGVSQSPRYKVAKRGQDVALRCDPISGHVSLFWYQQALGQGPEFLTYFQNEAQLDKSGLPSDRFFAERPEGSVSTLKIQRTQQEDSAVYLCASSLGGRPNSPLHFGNGTRLTVT.

This clonotype was seen ten or more times. Found in a library prepared for alpha chains, this beta chain is an off-target read, and its abundance has little meaning. The chain couples TRBV20-1 to TRBJ2-2; 8 nucleotides align to TRBD2. The trim removed 3 bases at V and 12 bases at J, leaving 18 bases unmatched. The CDR3 loop spans 16 amino acids. CDR1 is DFQATT, CDR2 SNEGSKA, per germline (reference sequence). This CDR3 reads CSASPLGTRTPRKLFF. CDR3 bases: TGCAGTGCTAGCCCCCTGGGGACTAGGACCCCCCGTAAGCTGTTTTTT.

This clonotype appeared many times. Being off target in a library aimed at alpha chains, this beta chain has a size of little meaning. CDR3 in DNA: TGTGCCAGCAGACCCGGGACTAGCGGCTCTGGGGCCAACGTCCTGACTTTC. Protein product: CASRPGTSGSGANVLTF. The genes are TRBV27 and TRBJ2-6, with 11 bases aligning to TRBD2. Unmatched junction bases numbered 4, after V lost 6 bases and J lost 0 bases. CDR3 size: 17 residues. Germline V lookup: CDR1 MNHEY, CDR2 SMNVEV (reference sequence).

This clonotype has ten or more counts. This beta chain was picked up by a library intended for alpha chains and is off target, so its count carries little meaning. The rearrangement links TRBV6-1 to TRBJ2-3; 7 bases are shared with TRBD1. The junction had 0 bases not matched to a gene; V was cut back by 2 bases and J by 4 bases. The CDR3 is 13 amino acids. Per the germline V gene, CDR1 is MNHNS and CDR2 is SASEGT. The CDR3: CASSEQGADTQYF. Written as DNA, the CDR3 is TGTGCCAGCAGTGAACAGGGGGCAGATACGCAGTATTTT.

Points on this clonotype: The library was prepared for alpha chains; this beta chain is a stray read, so its frequency means little. The genes are TRBV9 and TRBJ2-7, with 12 bases fitting TRBD1. Germline V gives CDR1 SGDLS, CDR2 YYNGEE. J lost 7 bases, V lost 3 bases, and 5 bases had no gene match. This CDR3 is built from 14 residues. The CDR3 region is CASSAGQGAREQYF. The CDR3 region has the DNA TGTGCCAGCAGCGCGGGACAGGGGGCGAGAGAGCAGTACTTC. The full variable domain, in which reference TRBV9 and TRBJ2-7 provide the parts outside the CDR3, is DSGVTQTPKHLITATGQRVTLRCSPRSGDLSVYWYQQSLDQGLQFLIQYYNGEERAKGNILERFSAQQFPDLHSELNLSSLELGDSALYFCASSAGQGAREQYFGPGTRLTVT.

In this sample, this clonotype turned up many times. This beta chain is an unintended read in a library built for alpha chains; its size means little. The CDR3 nucleotides are TGCAGCGTTGAAGAAACGGACAGGGCTGGCTACACCTTC. It is translated as CSVEETDRAGYTF. The chain links TRBV29-1 to TRBJ1-2, with 8 bases identical to TRBD1. The CDR3 contains 13 residues. The junction had 4 bases not matched to a gene; V was cut back by 0 bases and J by 7 bases. Germline V gene data show CDR1 as SQVTM and CDR2 as ANQGSEA.